The next 21 T cell receptor beta chains were all read from a single sample in a study of cytomegalovirus exposure and HLA in healthy donors. The table came from immunoSEQ multiplex PCR; TCRdb's copy has only in-frame clones and leaves some out. The sample includes a few hundred thousand clones, approximately 83% of them seen just once. The specimen was PBMCs. These receptors all come from a woman between 25 and 40 years old in good health and CMV-seropositive.

The V gene is TRBV18, the J gene TRBJ2-1, with D perhaps being TRBD1 or TRBD2 (5 bases each). The CDR3 spans 14 residues. CDR1 and CDR2 from the germline V gene are KGHSH and LQKENI. Trimming stripped 1 base from V and 7 bases from J, with 11 bases between. The CDR3 sequence is CASSPLQGENEQFF. The CDR3 DNA reads as TGTGCCAGCTCACCACTGCAGGGAGAAAATGAGCAGTTCTTC.

This chain joins TRBV5-1 and TRBJ1-1, with D unresolved. From germline, CDR1 is SGHRS and CDR2 YFSETQ. The V end was cut by 0 bases, the J end by 1 base, with 4 bases between. The CDR3 totals 13 residues. CDR3 coding DNA: TGCGCCAGCAGCTTGGGGGGGAACACTGAAGCTTTCTTT. Translated: CASSLGGNTEAFF.

Only a few counts were recorded for this clone. The chain combines TRBV9 with TRBJ2-2, with D possibly TRBD1 on 6 matching bases. With 3 bases removed from V and 6 bases from J, the gap between germline ends came to 15 bases. Per germline, CDR1 SGDLS and CDR2 YYNGEE. The CDR3 spans 15 residues. The CDR3 spells CASSATGFGAGELFF. CDR3 DNA sequence: TGTGCCAGCAGCGCGACAGGCTTTGGGGCCGGGGAGCTGTTTTTT.

The chain uses TRBV5-1 and TRBJ1-3; 8 nucleotides match TRBD1. Germline V gives CDR1 SGHRS, CDR2 YFSETQ. The CDR3 spans 17 residues. The ends lost 1 base at V and 0 bases at J; junction bases unmatched: 6. CDR3 in DNA: TGCGCCAGCAGCTTGTCGGACAGGGACCCCTCTGGAAACACCATATATTTT. Its protein is CASSLSDRDPSGNTIYF. The full variable domain, its missing parts supplied by reference TRBV5-1 and TRBJ1-3, is KAGVTQTPRYLIKTRGQQVTLSCSPISGHRSVSWYQQTPGQGLQFLFEYFSETQRNKGNFPGRFSGRQFSNSRSEMNVSTLELGDSALYLCASSLSDRDPSGNTIYFGEGSWLTVV.

This clone was seen just once. The V gene is TRBV30, the J gene TRBJ2-1, with D perhaps matching TRBD2 (5 bases). The V and J ends lost 7 bases and 5 bases respectively, with 18 bases between them. The CDR3 runs to 14 residues. From germline, CDR1 is GTSNPN and CDR2 SVGIG (reference sequence). In DNA form, the CDR3 reads TGTGCCTCCCGACCCAGCGGAAACAACAATGAGCAGTTCTTC. Translated: CASRPSGNNNEQFF.

The table lists this clone with a count of one. The gene calls are TRBV19 and TRBJ2-5; D gene unclear. Trimming left V 2 bases short and J 5 bases short, with 24 bases between. From germline, CDR1 is LNHDA and CDR2 SQIVND (reference sequence). This CDR3 comprises 18 residues. The CDR3, as DNA: TGTGCCAGTAGTATATTCGCAGGTGGCGCCTCGACACGGGAGACCCAGTACTTC. This encodes CASSIFAGGASTRETQYF.

This clone was observed a handful of times. This rearrangement joins TRBV4-1 to TRBJ1-2, with D uncertain. The CDR3 has 14 amino acids. V was pared by 4 bases and J by 1 base, with 10 bases between. Germline CDR1 MGHRA, CDR2 YSYEKL. CDR3 residues: CASSRHGNNYGYTF. Written as DNA, the CDR3 is TGCGCCAGCAGCCGACACGGTAATAACTATGGCTACACCTTC.

The chain has TRBV7-8 and TRBJ2-7; unclear D gene. Germline values: CDR1 SGHVS, CDR2 FQNEAQ. V was shortened by 2 bases and J by 3 bases, with 11 bases between the two germline ends. The CDR3 runs 14 residues. This chain's CDR3 is CASSLIGAVYEQYF. CDR3 nucleotide sequence: TGTGCCAGCAGCTTAATCGGTGCCGTCTACGAGCAGTACTTC. Variable domain in full (rest from reference TRBV7-8 and TRBJ2-7): GAGVSQSPRYKVAKRGQDVALRCDPISGHVSLFWYQQALGQGPEFLTYFQNEAQLDKSGLPSDRFFAERPEGSVSTLKIQRTQQEDSAVYLCASSLIGAVYEQYFGPGTRLTVT.

This chain connects TRBV4-3 to TRBJ2-5; D remains ambiguous. Germline CDR1 and CDR2: LGHNA and YSLEER. Trimming removed 0 bases from V and 5 bases from J, with 7 bases in between. The CDR3 loop spans 13 amino acids. The CDR3 DNA is TGCGCCAGCAGCCAAGAATTCCGGGAGACCCAGTACTTC. Its protein is CASSQEFRETQYF.

The chain links TRBV27 to TRBJ2-7; TRBD1 might be the D (6 bases). CDR3 length: 11 residues. Per germline, CDR1 MNHEY and CDR2 SMNVEV (reference sequence). V dropped 3 bases and J dropped 10 bases, with 10 bases sitting between them. CDR3 residues: CASSFGTSQYF. CDR3 sequence (DNA): TGTGCCAGCAGTTTCGGGACAAGCCAGTACTTC.

J is TRBJ2-3 and V is TRBV12-5; D gene uncertain. The CDR3 is 12 residues long. V gave up 0 bases and J gave up 6 bases, with 4 bases separating them. Germline V gene sequence: CDR1 LGHNT, CDR2 FRNRAP. The CDR3 spells CASGLVPDTQYF. CDR3 nucleotide sequence: TGTGCTAGTGGTTTGGTACCTGATACGCAGTATTTT.

This clone was counted only a few times. CDR3 amino acids: CASSIDRLNTEAFF. In nucleotides, the CDR3 is TGTGCCAGTAGTATAGACAGATTGAACACTGAAGCTTTCTTT. The chain is built from TRBV19 and TRBJ1-1, with D unclear. V lost 0 bases and J 0 bases, leaving 5 bases between the germline ends. The CDR3 runs to 14 residues. Germline CDR1 and CDR2: LNHDA and SQIVND (reference sequence).

This clone was counted at least ten times. This chain uses TRBV4-2 with TRBJ2-1; 7 nucleotides agree with TRBD2. The J segment lost 12 bases and the V segment lost 5 bases, leaving 7 bases of the junction unmatched. This CDR3 has 12 residues. CDR1 and CDR2 (germline): LGHNA, YNFKEQ. The CDR3 DNA reads TGTGCCAGCAGCTGGGGGGGTAAACGGCAGTTCTTC. Its protein is CASSWGGKRQFF.

The CDR3 DNA sequence: TGTGCCAGCAGCTTGGCGGGAGGGTCGGCTTTCTTT. Protein sequence: CASSLAGGSAFF. The chain links TRBV5-6 to TRBJ1-1; D is unclear. The length of the CDR3 is 12 residues. V was trimmed by 0 bases and J by 11 bases, leaving 11 bases between them. The germline gives CDR1 SGHDT, CDR2 YYEEEE.

The chain carries TRBV28 and TRBJ2-7; 8 nucleotides match TRBD2. V gave up 2 bases and J gave up 2 bases; unmatched junction bases: 5. CDR1 MDHEN and CDR2 SYDVKM come from the germline V gene. The CDR3 totals 15 residues. This CDR3 reads CASSLVAGGAYEQYF. The CDR3, as DNA: TGTGCCAGCAGTTTAGTGGCGGGAGGCGCCTACGAGCAGTACTTC.

The genes are TRBV7-9 and TRBJ2-5; D unresolved. The CDR3 length is 15 residues. V dropped 0 bases and J dropped 0 bases, with 8 bases sitting between them. Germline values: CDR1 SEHNR, CDR2 FQNEAQ (reference sequence). This CDR3 is CASSLAVRNQETQYF. The CDR3 DNA sequence: TGTGCCAGCAGCTTAGCGGTTCGTAACCAAGAGACCCAGTACTTC. Full variable domain (missing parts from reference TRBV7-9 and TRBJ2-5): DTGVSQNPRHKITKRGQNVTFRCDPISEHNRLYWYRQTLGQGPEFLTYFQNEAQLEKSRLLSDRFSAERPKGSFSTLEIQRTEQGDSAMYLCASSLAVRNQETQYFGPGTRLLVL.

This chain uses TRBV15 with TRBJ2-7; 13 positions match TRBD2. V shed 1 base and J 6 bases; nucleotides not matched to a gene: 0. CDR1 is LNHNV, CDR2 YYDKDF, per germline (reference sequence). CDR3 length equals 14 residues. The DNA for the CDR3 is TGTGCCACCAGCAGAGGGACTAGCGGGAGCGAGCAGTACTTC. Encoded protein: CATSRGTSGSEQYF. Using reference TRBV15 and TRBJ2-7 for the parts outside the CDR3, the full variable domain is DAMVIQNPRYQVTQFGKPVTLSCSQTLNHNVMYWYQQKSSQAPKLLFHYYDKDFNNEADTPDNFQSRRPNTSFCFLDIRSPGLGDTAMYLCATSRGTSGSEQYFGPGTRLTVT.

This sequence joins TRBV6-1 and TRBJ2-5; D call uncertain. The CDR3 is made up of 15 amino acids. Looked up from germline, CDR1 is MNHNS and CDR2 is SASEGT. Trimming took 2 bases from V and 2 from J, leaving 12 bases between them. Written as DNA, the CDR3 is TGTGCCAGCAGTGAAAGGCTAGGACGACAAGAGACCCAGTACTTC. Its translation is CASSERLGRQETQYF.

The genes are TRBV2 and TRBJ2-5; weak D call: TRBD2 (5 bases). The CDR3 sequence is 12 residues long. From germline, CDR1 is SNHLY and CDR2 FYNNEI. Trimming pared 7 bases from V and 1 base from J, leaving 7 bases between. The CDR3 DNA reads TGTGCCAGCACAGCGGTCCAAGAGACCCAGTACTTC. Translated: CASTAVQETQYF.

The rearrangement links TRBV5-1 to TRBJ2-5; 8 positions match TRBD1. CDR1 is SGHRS, CDR2 YFSETQ, per germline. J lost 4 bases, V lost 4 bases, and 12 bases had no gene match. The CDR3 totals 16 residues. CDR3 nucleotides: TGCGCCAGCAGCCCCTCAGGACAGGGAACTGTAGAGACCCAGTACTTC. It codes for CASSPSGQGTVETQYF.

V gene TRBV30 combines with J gene TRBJ2-1; TRBD1 aligns across 10 bases. The junction had 7 bases not matched to a gene; V was cut back by 4 bases and J by 4 bases. The CDR3 has 15 residues. CDR1 is GTSNPN and CDR2 is SVGIG in the germline V gene (reference sequence). The CDR3 DNA follows: TGTGCCTGGATTGGAGGGGACAGGGGATACAATGAGCAGTTCTTC. Encoded protein: CAWIGGDRGYNEQFF.